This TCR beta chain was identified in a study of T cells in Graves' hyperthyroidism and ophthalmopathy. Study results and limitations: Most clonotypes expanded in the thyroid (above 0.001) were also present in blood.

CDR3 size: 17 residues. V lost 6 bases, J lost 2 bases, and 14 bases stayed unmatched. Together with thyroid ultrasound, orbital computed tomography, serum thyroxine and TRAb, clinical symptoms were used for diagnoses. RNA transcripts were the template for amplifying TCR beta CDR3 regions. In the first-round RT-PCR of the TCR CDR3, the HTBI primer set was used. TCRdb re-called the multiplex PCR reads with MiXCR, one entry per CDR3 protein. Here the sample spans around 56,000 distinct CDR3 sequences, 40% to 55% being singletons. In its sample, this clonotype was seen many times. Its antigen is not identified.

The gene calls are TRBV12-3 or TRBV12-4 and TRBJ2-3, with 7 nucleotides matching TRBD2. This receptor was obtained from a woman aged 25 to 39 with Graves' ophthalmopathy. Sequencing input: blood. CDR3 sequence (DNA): TGTGCCAGCAGCCCCGACCGCCTAGCGGATGACACAGATACGCAGTATTTT. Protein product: CASSPDRLADDTDTQYF.